These T cell receptor beta chains were read from a single sample in a study of blood T cell repertoires in COVID-19. Using immunoSEQ multiplex PCR, the repertoire was profiled, and TCRdb retains in-frame clones only, with some absent. The sample records some 180,000 clones, under 85% being singletons. Source material: peripheral blood. The receptors shown here come from a human donor in a cohort sampled during active COVID-19. CDR3s include the opening cysteine and the closing phenylalanine or tryptophan. Each record gives: V gene, J gene, CDR3 protein.

TRBV29-1,TRBJ1-2,CSVELAGDGYTF
TRBV7-9,TRBJ1-1,CASSLEGRGAFF
TRBV1,TRBJ2-7,CTSSHFTSASYEQYF
TRBV7-6,TRBJ2-1,CASSLTSGGPSYNEQFF
TRBV4-1,TRBJ2-3,CASSQTGNTPFSTDTQYF
TRBV5-6,TRBJ1-2,CASSWRGSGVGYTF
TRBV7-2,TRBJ1-6,CASSARTGGSSPLHF
TRBV13,TRBJ1-2,CASSLGFQGPSTNYGYTF
TRBV18,TRBJ1-3,CASSPGQGQNHGNTIYF
TRBV5-1,TRBJ2-5,CASSLVSGGDFQETQYF
TRBV27,TRBJ2-3,CASSLFPGDSGGTDTQYF
TRBV5-6,TRBJ1-6,CASRGGGNSPLHF
TRBV5-8,TRBJ2-6,CASSGSGGASWAGANVLTF
TRBV6-5,TRBJ2-7,CASSYGSGDEQYF
TRBV7-9,TRBJ1-3,CASSTHKGQDPGNTIYF
TRBV5-6,TRBJ1-1,CASSPPPGHWNTEAFF
TRBV5-1,TRBJ1-1,CASSSQGINTEAFF
TRBV7-2,TRBJ2-7,CASGWTGSTYEQYF
TRBV15,TRBJ1-1,CATSRPDTEAFF
TRBV18,TRBJ1-1,CASSPSINTEAFF
TRBV19,TRBJ2-1,CASSRMEGGMNEQFF
TRBV30,TRBJ1-6,CAWSQGVDSPLHF
TRBV3-1/TRBV3-2,TRBJ2-5,CASSQGAGGRETQYF
TRBV5-1,TRBJ2-1,CASSPTTSGGSMRFF
TRBV27,TRBJ2-1,CASNSGLPLNEQFF
TRBV6-6,TRBJ2-3,CATLLDRGTDTQYF
TRBV3-1/TRBV3-2,TRBJ2-2,CASSPWVAGTGELFF
TRBV15,TRBJ2-5,CATSPSGTVLQETQYF
TRBV5-1,TRBJ2-3,CASSLAGRSTDTQYF
TRBV12-5,TRBJ2-7,CASGRAPEGSYEQYF
TRBV13,TRBJ2-3,CASSSGMRADTQYF
TRBV5-6,TRBJ1-2,CASSWGQGGTPDGYTF
TRBV13,TRBJ1-6,CASSTGRTPHNSPLHF
TRBV27,TRBJ2-7,CASSFLGEKPYEQYF
TRBV5-1,TRBJ2-7,CASSLQVGQGRGEQYF
TRBV19,TRBJ1-1,CASSRTGQGNTEAFF
TRBV2,TRBJ2-1,CASSRSSGAYNEQFF
TRBV24-1,TRBJ2-1,CATSETSGGIDEQFF
TRBV2,TRBJ1-5,CASGDSFNQPQHF
TRBV7-9,TRBJ2-3,CASSSPSSTDTQYF
TRBV14,TRBJ1-2,CASINRVTYGYTF
TRBV11-1,TRBJ2-5,CASSIPDWRGQETQYF
TRBV6-2/TRBV6-3,TRBJ2-6,CASSPNGANVLTF
TRBV5-1,TRBJ1-1,CASSLGGQGLTEAFF
TRBV6-5,TRBJ2-7,CASTTESHGEYEQYF
TRBV2,TRBJ1-3,CASSAGTGGDTIYF
TRBV5-1,TRBJ2-1,CASSRDRADNEQFF
TRBV19,TRBJ1-6,CASSITDNSPLHF
TRBV7-9,TRBJ2-7,CASSTGLAFYEQYF
TRBV13,TRBJ2-5,CASSGPSGGQEETQYF
TRBV7-9,TRBJ2-6,CASSETGTGLSGANVLTF
TRBV9,TRBJ1-2,CASSVETGYGYTF
TRBV11-2,TRBJ1-3,CASSLWDRKSGNTIYF
TRBV13,TRBJ1-4,CASSGGEKLFF
TRBV11-2,TRBJ1-5,CASSYGGPNQPQHF